This T cell receptor beta chain appears in the sequencing data of a study of breast tumors, draining lymph nodes, adjacent tissues. Breast cancer patients provided tissue from their axillary draining lymph nodes. MiXCR, applied by TCRdb to the multiplex PCR reads, yields one record per CDR3 protein. The sample carries tens of thousands of distinct CDR3 sequences, roughly a fifth recorded once. Losses at the gene ends were 5 bases for V and 5 bases for J; bases not matched to a gene: 10. This CDR3 contains 15 residues. Germline V gene sequence: CDR1 MNHEY, CDR2 SMNVEV (reference sequence). This clonotype was recorded many times.

The V and J genes are TRBV27 and TRBJ2-7; 9 positions agree with TRBD2. This clonotype was obtained from a female donor with breast cancer. Some clones in this sample may be carry-over from other donors' samples. The sample consisted of axillary lymph node tissue. CDR3 sequence: CASSPRVAGAHEQYF. In DNA form, the CDR3 reads TGTGCCAGCAGTCCCCGGGTAGCGGGAGCCCACGAGCAGTACTTC.